This entry features one T cell receptor (beta chain) sequence. Profiled with immunoSEQ multiplex PCR; TCRdb holds only in-frame clones, not every one. The sample records about 2.3 million clones, roughly 90% being singletons. The data belong to a study of shared clonotypes between healthy human individuals. Germline V gene data show CDR1 as SGHTA and CDR2 as FQGNSA. The ends lost 6 bases at V and 3 bases at J; junction bases unmatched: 7. The CDR3 consists of 14 residues. The chain recombines TRBV7-2 with TRBJ1-1, with 7 bases identical to TRBD1. Sequenced input: naive CD4+ T cells from PBMCs. Subset given: CD45RA+ positively selected. The TCR comes from a man between 18 and 35 years old in good health. Some clones in this sample may be carry-over from other donors' samples. Here the CDR3 DNA reads TGTGCCAGCAGTTTAAGACAGGGAGACACTGAAGCTTTCTTT. Protein: CASSLRQGDTEAFF.